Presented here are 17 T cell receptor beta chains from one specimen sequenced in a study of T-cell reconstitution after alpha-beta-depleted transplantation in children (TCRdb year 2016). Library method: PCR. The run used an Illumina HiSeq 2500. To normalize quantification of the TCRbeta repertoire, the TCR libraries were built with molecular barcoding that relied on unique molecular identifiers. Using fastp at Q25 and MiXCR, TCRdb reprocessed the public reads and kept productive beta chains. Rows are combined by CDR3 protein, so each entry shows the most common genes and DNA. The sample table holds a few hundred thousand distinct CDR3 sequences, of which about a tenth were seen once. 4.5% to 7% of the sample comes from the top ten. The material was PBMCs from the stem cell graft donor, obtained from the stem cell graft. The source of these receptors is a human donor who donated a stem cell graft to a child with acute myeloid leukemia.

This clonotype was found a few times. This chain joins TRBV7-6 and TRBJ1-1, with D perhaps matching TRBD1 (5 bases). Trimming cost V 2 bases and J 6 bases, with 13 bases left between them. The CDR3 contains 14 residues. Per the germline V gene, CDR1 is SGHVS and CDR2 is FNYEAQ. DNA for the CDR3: TGTGCCAGCAGCTTAATCCCCGGGGACGCTGAAGCTTTCTTT. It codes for CASSLIPGDAEAFF.

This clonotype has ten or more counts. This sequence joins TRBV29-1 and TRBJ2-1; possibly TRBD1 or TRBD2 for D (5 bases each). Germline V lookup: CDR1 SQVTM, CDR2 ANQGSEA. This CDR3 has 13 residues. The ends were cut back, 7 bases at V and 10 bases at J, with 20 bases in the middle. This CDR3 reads CSAQGPSPSEQFF. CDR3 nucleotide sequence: TGCAGCGCCCAGGGACCCTCGCCGTCCGAGCAGTTCTTC.

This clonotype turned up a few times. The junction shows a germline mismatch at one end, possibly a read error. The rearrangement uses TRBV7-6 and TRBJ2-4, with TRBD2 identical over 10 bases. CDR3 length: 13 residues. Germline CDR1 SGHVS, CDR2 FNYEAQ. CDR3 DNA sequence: TGTGCCAGCAGCCTAGCGGGAGATCCCATTCTGTTCTTC. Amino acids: CASSLAGDPILFF.

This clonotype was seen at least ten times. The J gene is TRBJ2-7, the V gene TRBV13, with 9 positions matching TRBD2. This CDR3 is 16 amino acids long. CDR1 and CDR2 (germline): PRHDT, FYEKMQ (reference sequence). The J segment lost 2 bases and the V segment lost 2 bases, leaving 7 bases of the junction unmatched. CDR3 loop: CASSLSLAGSTYEQYF. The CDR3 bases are TGTGCCAGCAGCTTAAGTCTAGCGGGAAGTACCTACGAGCAGTACTTC.

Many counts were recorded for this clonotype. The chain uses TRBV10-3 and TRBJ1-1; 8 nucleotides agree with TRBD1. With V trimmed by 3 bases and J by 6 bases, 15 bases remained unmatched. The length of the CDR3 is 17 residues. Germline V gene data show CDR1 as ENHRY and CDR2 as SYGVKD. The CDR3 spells CAISDWAGGVSWPEAFF. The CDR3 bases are TGTGCCATCAGTGATTGGGCAGGGGGCGTAAGTTGGCCTGAAGCTTTCTTT.

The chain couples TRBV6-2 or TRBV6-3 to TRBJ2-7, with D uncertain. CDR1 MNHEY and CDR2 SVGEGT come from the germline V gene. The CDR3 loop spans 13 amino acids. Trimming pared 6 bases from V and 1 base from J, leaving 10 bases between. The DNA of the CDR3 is TGTGCCAGCAGGGAACAGCATTCCTACGAGCAGTACGTC. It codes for CASREQHSYEQYV.

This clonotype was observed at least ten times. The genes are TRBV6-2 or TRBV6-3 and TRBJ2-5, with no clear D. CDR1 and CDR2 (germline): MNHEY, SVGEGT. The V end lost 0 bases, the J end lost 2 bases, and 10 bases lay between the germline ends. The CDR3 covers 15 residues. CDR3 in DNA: TGTGCCAGCAGTTACTCTGCCGTGCGACAAGAGACCCAGTACTTC. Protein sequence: CASSYSAVRQETQYF.

The chain's CDR3 is CSVAGSSYEQYF. The CDR3 DNA is TGCAGCGTTGCCGGGAGCTCCTACGAGCAGTACTTC. The chain carries TRBV29-1 and TRBJ2-7; tentatively, D is TRBD2 (6 bases). The CDR3 loop spans 12 amino acids. V was clipped by 4 bases and J by 0 bases, with 7 bases between them. Germline assignment: CDR1 SQVTM and CDR2 ANQGSEA.

This CDR3 reads CASRQGSGYGYTF. The CDR3 nucleotides read TGTGCCAGCAGACAGGGGTCAGGGTATGGCTACACCTTC. The chain uses TRBV7-2 and TRBJ1-2; 7 bases line up with TRBD1. The CDR3 covers 13 residues. The germline V gene encodes CDR1 SGHTA and CDR2 FQGNSA. The J segment lost 5 bases and the V segment lost 6 bases, leaving 6 bases of the junction unmatched. Drawing the rest from reference TRBV7-2 and TRBJ1-2, the complete variable domain is GAGVSQSPSNKVTEKGKDVELRCDPISGHTALYWYRQSLGQGLEFLIYFQGNSAPDKSGLPSDRFSAERTGGSVSTLTIQRTQQEDSAVYLCASRQGSGYGYTFGSGTRLTVV.

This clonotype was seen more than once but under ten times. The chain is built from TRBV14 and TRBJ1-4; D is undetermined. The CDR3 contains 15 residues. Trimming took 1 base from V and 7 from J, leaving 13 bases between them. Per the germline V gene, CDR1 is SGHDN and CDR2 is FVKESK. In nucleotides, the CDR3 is TGTGCCAGCAGCCAAGCGGAACCGGGGAGTGAAAAACTGTTTTTT. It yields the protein CASSQAEPGSEKLFF.

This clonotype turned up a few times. The CDR3 region has the DNA TGTGCCAGCAGTTGGGGGATGCCTGGAAACACCATATATTTT. It encodes CASSWGMPGNTIYF. This chain uses TRBV12-3 or TRBV12-4 with TRBJ1-3; possibly TRBD1 for D (5 bases). The CDR3 length is 14 residues. V was clipped by 4 bases and J by 2 bases, with 9 bases between them.

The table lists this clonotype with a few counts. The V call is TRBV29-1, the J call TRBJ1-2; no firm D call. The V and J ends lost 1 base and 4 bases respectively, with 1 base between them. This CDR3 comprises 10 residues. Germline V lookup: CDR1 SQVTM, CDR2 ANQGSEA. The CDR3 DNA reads TGCAGCGTTGAAGTCTATGGCTACACCTTC. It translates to CSVEVYGYTF.

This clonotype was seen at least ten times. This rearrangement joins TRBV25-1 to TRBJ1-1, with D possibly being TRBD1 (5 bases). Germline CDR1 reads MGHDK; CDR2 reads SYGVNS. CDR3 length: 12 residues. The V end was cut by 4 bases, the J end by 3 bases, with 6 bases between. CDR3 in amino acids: CASSGGDTEAFF. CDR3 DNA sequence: TGTGCCAGCAGTGGAGGGGACACTGAAGCTTTCTTT.

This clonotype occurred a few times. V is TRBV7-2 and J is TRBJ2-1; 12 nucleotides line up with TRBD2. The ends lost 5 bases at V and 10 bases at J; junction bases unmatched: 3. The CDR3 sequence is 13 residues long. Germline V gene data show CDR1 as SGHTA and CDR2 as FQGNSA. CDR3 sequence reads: CASSRGLAGEQFF. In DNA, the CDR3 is TGTGCCAGCAGCCGCGGACTAGCGGGAGAGCAGTTCTTC.

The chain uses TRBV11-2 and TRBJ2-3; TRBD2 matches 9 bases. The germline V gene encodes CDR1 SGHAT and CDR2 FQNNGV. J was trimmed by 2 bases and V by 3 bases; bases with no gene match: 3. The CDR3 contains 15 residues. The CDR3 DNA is TGTGCCAGCAGCTTCCTAGCGGGATTCACAGATACGCAGTATTTT. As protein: CASSFLAGFTDTQYF.

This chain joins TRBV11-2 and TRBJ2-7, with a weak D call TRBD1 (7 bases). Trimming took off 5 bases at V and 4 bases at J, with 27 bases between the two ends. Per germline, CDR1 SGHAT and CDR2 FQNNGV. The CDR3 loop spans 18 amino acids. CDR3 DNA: TGTGCCAGCAGCCAGATAAGACGGGACAGCGGAGGGGGATACGAGCAGTACTTC. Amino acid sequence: CASSQIRRDSGGGYEQYF.

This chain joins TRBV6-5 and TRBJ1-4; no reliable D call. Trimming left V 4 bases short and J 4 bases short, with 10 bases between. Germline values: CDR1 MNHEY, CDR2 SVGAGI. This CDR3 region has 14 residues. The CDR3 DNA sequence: TGTGCCAGCAGTTTAACACGGATTAATGAAAAACTGTTTTTT. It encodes CASSLTRINEKLFF.